The T cell receptor (beta chain) under discussion was sequenced for a study of OX40 agonist ivuxolimab in advanced cancers. About the study as a whole: Ivuxolimab was a fully human IgG2 agonistic monoclonal antibody targeting the costimulatory receptor OX40 (CD134). Intravenous ivuxolimab was administered to patients every 2 weeks at six dose levels: 0.01, 0.1, 0.3, 1.5, 3 and 10 mg/kg. Of the approximately 50 dose-escalation patients, hepatocellular carcinoma was present in some 19, melanoma in approximately 15, renal cell carcinoma in 9 and head and neck cancer in 9. In the dose-escalation cohort, 70% to 85% of patients were male, and the mean age was approximately 60 years with a range of 23 to 79. Prior anti-PD-1, anti-PD-L1 or anti-CTLA-4 therapy was permitted, and checkpoint inhibitors had been received by 40% to 50% of dose-escalation patients. Partial responses occurred in three dose-escalation patients: two with cutaneous melanoma and one with hepatocellular carcinoma. The point of sequencing TCRbeta in the periphery was to test whether ivuxolimab changed TCR sequence diversity and drove clonal T-cell expansion. The paper covers the monotherapy dose-escalation part of the phase I ivuxolimab trial, which included N ≈ 57 patients.

V loses 0 bases of germline sequence and J loses 5 bases, and the interval between the two ends is 10 bases. The CDR3, from cysteine to phenylalanine, totals 14 residues. Only the CDR3 DNA stays, 42 bases, in frame from base 1. The CDR1 and CDR2 encoded by the germline V gene are MGHRA and YSYEKL. For sequencing of the TCRbeta CDR3 region, genomic DNA was extracted from the sorted cells. TCRbeta CDR3 regions were sequenced using the immunoSEQ Assay. TCRdb took over this immuneACCESS table, retaining in-frame rearrangements with V and J assigned. Such tables are incomplete; in checked studies, under half of the missing clones stem from an unresolved V gene, and the remainder is unexplained. The sample has around 59,000 clones on record, 89% of them singletons. The leading ten clones occupy 9% to 15% of the sample. About this clone: It has no known antigen specificity. Per-base quality was not reported, and no clone a single base away is much larger than it.

Patients with autoimmune disease history or receiving systemic immunosuppression were excluded from the trial. Peripheral blood for TCR sequencing was collected from all dose cohorts at baseline, on cycle 4 day 1, and on cycle 7 day 1. Samples came from an open-label, multicenter, first-in-human phase I dose-escalation trial of ivuxolimab. The trial enrolled adults with locally advanced or metastatic head and neck squamous cell, hepatocellular, melanoma or renal cell carcinoma. Before TCR sequencing, CD4+ T cells and CD8+ T cells from peripheral blood were sorted into separate populations. On the study overall, not on this receptor specifically: Which antigens the clonally expanded peripheral T cells were specific for was not determined. Clonal expansion of both CD4+ and CD8+ blood T cells was observed from baseline to week 6 at doses 0.1 to 3.0 mg/kg. In the 0.1-3.0 mg/kg groups, partial responders were among the patients with the lowest normalized peripheral clonal expansion, particularly in CD8+ T cells. After ivuxolimab, expanded clones were on average more numerous among CD8+ T cells than among CD4+ T cells. Low levels of normalized T-cell clonal expansion were also seen in some patients who did not respond.

This clonotype originated in an adult with an advanced solid tumor such as melanoma, head and neck, liver or kidney cancer. The input for sequencing was CD4+ or CD8+ T cells sorted from blood, taken in a trial of the OX40 agonist ivuxolimab. The chain links TRBV4-1 with TRBJ1-1, with TRBD1 as a weak D call on 5 bases. The DNA is TGCGCCAGCAGCCAAGATCAAAGGGGAACTGAAGCTTTCTTT. It encodes CASSQDQRGTEAFF.